The rows below give T cell receptor beta chains drawn from one sample of a study of T cell responses to AZD1222 COVID-19 vaccine. The table came from immunoSEQ multiplex PCR; TCRdb's copy has only in-frame clones and leaves some out. Found here are about 160,000 clones, around 93% of them singletons; the top ten hold approximately 2%. Sample: peripheral blood, taken on day 0 of AZD1222 vaccination. The source is an adult in good health. Each CDR3 is given with its conserved first and last residue. Fields, in order: V gene, CDR3 protein.

TRBV27 | CASMGDYGYTF
TRBV27 | CASSISQGGTEAFF
TRBV5-1 | CASSPETSYEQFF
TRBV4-2 | CASSQDPGGSTEAFF
TRBV27 | CASSPRTGPIEQYF
TRBV3-1/TRBV3-2 | CASSQLKGTLGEKLFF
TRBV9 | CASSVTGKITGELFF
TRBV6-5 | CASSFSGTSEAVF
TRBV7-2 | CASSSRDWNTGELFF
TRBV19 | CASSEQGSGEKLFF
TRBV6-2/TRBV6-3 | CASSYPSSGGRTDTQYF
TRBV21-1 | CASSKRKAGGNYGYTF
TRBV6-5 | CASSLQASSYEQYF
TRBV18 | CASSTTGTNTEAFF
TRBV11-2 | CASRPTGTEAFF
TRBV5-6 | CASSSPGIEQYF
TRBV10-3 | CAISSGTGAIGELFF
TRBV7-2 | CASSLAWASGSSEQYF
TRBV27 | CASSPLAGGTNEQFF
TRBV3-1/TRBV3-2 | CASSQGGEGNYGYTF
TRBV7-2 | CASSIRTTGLRNTEAFF
TRBV7-2 | CASSSYRGSSYEQYF
TRBV21-1 | CASSKLQDSGANVLTF
TRBV9 | CASSVEVAGDYEQYF
TRBV20-1 | CSASQQGARVDQPQHF
TRBV27 | CASSSQGAVGYTF
TRBV7-2 | CASSPDSTGGNGYTF
TRBV9 | CASSVVQLYNSPLHF
TRBV3-1/TRBV3-2 | CASSQSRHRLFF
TRBV5-1 | CASSLGQALTYEQYF
TRBV4-1 | CASSHPGGVIGYTF
TRBV29-1 | CSVGGLGGQPQHF
TRBV7-9 | CASSSGGIQYF
TRBV4-1 | CASSQEQQGGNQPQHF
TRBV3-1/TRBV3-2 | CASSFASVGSSYEQYF
TRBV6-2/TRBV6-3 | CASSGRPLNQPQHF
TRBV5-4 | CASSLATVGGDTDTQYF
TRBV5-4 | CASSLFIGTGGGYTF
TRBV19 | CASSKTGDSGNTIYF
TRBV19 | CASRKGDGYTF
TRBV7-9 | CASSLATPGANVLTF
TRBV3-1/TRBV3-2 | CASEGTGRANEQFF
TRBV7-8 | CASKQGNGYNEQFF
TRBV27 | CASSFISRGSTDTQYF
TRBV10-3 | CAISVGQINTNTGELFF
TRBV2 | CASSERGQGRKNEAFF
TRBV5-6 | CASSGDFGESDTEAFF
TRBV30 | CAWGKGGNGYTF
TRBV30 | CAWTFGTGKIYSYTF
TRBV6-5 | CASSSGAPSYGYTF
TRBV29-1 | CSVDGVNEQFF
TRBV2 | CASSESGSRTYEQYF
TRBV19 | CASSIRGIAEAFF
TRBV7-2 | CASSLTNRGRGAETQYF
TRBV4-3 | CASSQESYGQGRNEQYF
TRBV24-1 | CATKRNTGELFF